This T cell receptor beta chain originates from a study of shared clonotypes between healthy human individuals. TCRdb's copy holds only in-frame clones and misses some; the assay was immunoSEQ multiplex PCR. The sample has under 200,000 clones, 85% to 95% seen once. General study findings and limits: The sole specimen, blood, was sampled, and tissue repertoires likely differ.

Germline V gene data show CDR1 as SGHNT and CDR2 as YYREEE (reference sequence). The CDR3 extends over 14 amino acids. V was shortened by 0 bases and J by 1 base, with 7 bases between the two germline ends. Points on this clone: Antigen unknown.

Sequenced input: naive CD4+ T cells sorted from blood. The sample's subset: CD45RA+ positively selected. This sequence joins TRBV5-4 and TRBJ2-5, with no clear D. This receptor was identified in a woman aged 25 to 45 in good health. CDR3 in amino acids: CASSLVEAQETQYF. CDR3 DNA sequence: TGTGCCAGCAGCTTGGTGGAAGCCCAAGAGACCCAGTACTTC.